The 26 T cell receptor beta chains below all came from one sample that was sequenced in a study of blood T cell repertoires in COVID-19. Some clones are missing from TCRdb's copy, which holds only in-frame ones; the method was immunoSEQ multiplex PCR. The sample shows 85,000 to 130,000 clones, approximately 80% of them seen only once. Sequencing input: peripheral blood. The receptor set was obtained from a woman of 80 years or more with active or convalescent COVID-19.

This chain connects TRBV7-2 to TRBJ2-2; D is perhaps TRBD1 (5 bases). In germline, CDR1 is SGHTA, CDR2 FQGNSA. The CDR3 length is 17 residues. The germline V and J ends were trimmed by 2 bases and 5 bases, with 18 bases remaining between them. In DNA form, the CDR3 reads TGTGCCAGCAGCTTAAACCTGGTGCCAGGGCGGACCGGGGAGCTGTTTTTT. Its protein product is CASSLNLVPGRTGELFF. Drawing the rest from reference TRBV7-2 and TRBJ2-2, the complete variable domain is GAGVSQSPSNKVTEKGKDVELRCDPISGHTALYWYRQSLGQGLEFLIYFQGNSAPDKSGLPSDRFSAERTGGSVSTLTIQRTQQEDSAVYLCASSLNLVPGRTGELFFGEGSRLTVL.

The DNA for the CDR3 is TGCGCCAGCAGCCAAAGACAGGGGTCGGATGAAAAACTGTTTTTT. Translated: CASSQRQGSDEKLFF. V is TRBV5-1 and J is TRBJ1-4; 8 nucleotides line up with TRBD1. After removal of 4 bases from V and 6 bases from J, the junction contained 8 bases not matched to a gene. The CDR3 length is 15 residues. Germline V CDR1 and CDR2: SGHRS, YFSETQ.

The chain is built from TRBV9 and TRBJ1-2; TRBD1 matches 10 bases. Germline V gene lookup returns CDR1 SGDLS and CDR2 YYNGEE. The CDR3 sequence is 15 residues long. With V trimmed by 3 bases and J by 8 bases, 10 bases remained unmatched. CDR3 sequence: CASSEPGTGARGYTF. CDR3 in DNA: TGTGCCAGCAGCGAACCCGGGACAGGGGCAAGGGGCTACACCTTC. Full variable domain (missing parts from reference TRBV9 and TRBJ1-2): DSGVTQTPKHLITATGQRVTLRCSPRSGDLSVYWYQQSLDQGLQFLIQYYNGEERAKGNILERFSAQQFPDLHSELNLSSLELGDSALYFCASSEPGTGARGYTFGSGTRLTVV.

CDR3 nucleotide sequence: TGTGCCTGGAGGGAAACAGGGGACGTCGATGGCTACACCTTC. This encodes CAWRETGDVDGYTF. The chain links TRBV30 to TRBJ1-2, with 7 bases identical to TRBD1. Germline CDR1 reads GTSNPN; CDR2 reads SVGIG (reference sequence). This CDR3 has 14 amino acids. Unmatched junction bases numbered 10, after V lost 3 bases and J lost 6 bases. Full variable domain (outside the CDR3, taken from reference TRBV30 and TRBJ1-2): SQTIHQWPATLVQPVGSPLSLECTVEGTSNPNLYWYRQAAGRGLQLLFYSVGIGQISSEVPQNLSASRPQDRQFILSSKKLLLSDSGFYLCAWRETGDVDGYTFGSGTRLTVV.

This clone was seen a few times. This chain connects TRBV7-8 to TRBJ2-7; tentative D call: TRBD2 (6 bases). Germline-derived CDR1 and CDR2 are SGHVS and FQNEAQ. The germline V and J ends were trimmed by 5 bases and 6 bases, with 17 bases remaining between them. The CDR3 extends over 14 amino acids. The CDR3 loop is CASSGRDSGSEQYF. For the CDR3, the DNA is TGTGCCAGCAGCGGTCGGGACTCGGGTTCCGAGCAGTACTTC.

This clone was observed a handful of times. The chain couples TRBV28 to TRBJ2-7; TRBD1 matches 9 bases. V lost 5 bases and J lost 4; bases outside the gene matches: 6. CDR1 and CDR2 from the germline V gene are MDHEN and SYDVKM. This CDR3 is built from 14 residues. CDR3 residues: CASSSRDRAYEQYF. CDR3 bases: TGTGCCAGCAGTAGCCGGGACAGGGCATACGAGCAGTACTTC.

The gene calls are TRBV24-1 and TRBJ1-5, with 7 bases identical to TRBD1. This CDR3 spans 22 amino acids. Germline V lookup: CDR1 KGHDR, CDR2 SFDVKD. J was trimmed by 0 bases and V by 0 bases; bases with no gene match: 19. This CDR3 is CATSDLGCVFGTDFFSNQPQHF. CDR3 DNA sequence: TGTGCCACCAGTGATTTGGGTTGTGTTTTCGGGACAGATTTTTTTAGCAATCAGCCCCAGCATTTT.

Here the CDR3 DNA reads TGTGCCAGCAGCAACAACCCCAATCAGCCCCAGCATTTT. Its translation is CASSNNPNQPQHF. V and J are TRBV7-9 and TRBJ1-5; no reliable D call. V lost 5 bases, J lost 3 bases, and 8 bases lay in between. Germline CDR1 reads SEHNR; CDR2 reads FQNEAQ (reference sequence). The CDR3 consists of 13 residues.

This clone was recorded once. V usage is TRBV5-1 and J usage is TRBJ1-1; 9 nucleotides align to TRBD1. CDR3 length equals 13 residues. Germline assignment: CDR1 SGHRS and CDR2 YFSETQ. The J segment lost 6 bases and the V segment lost 2 bases, leaving 2 bases of the junction unmatched. CDR3 sequence: CASSFTGGSEAFF. CDR3 nucleotide sequence: TGCGCCAGCAGCTTTACAGGGGGCTCTGAAGCTTTCTTT.

This clone was observed a handful of times. The chain couples TRBV5-1 to TRBJ2-2; no firm D call. Per germline, CDR1 SGHRS and CDR2 YFSETQ. V was cut by 3 bases and J by 6 bases, with 9 bases left in between. This CDR3 has 13 residues. This CDR3 is CASSSTTPGELFF. The CDR3 DNA reads as TGCGCCAGCAGCTCCACTACCCCCGGGGAGCTGTTTTTT.

This clone is a singleton in its sample. V is TRBV24-1 and J is TRBJ2-7; 7 nucleotides line up with TRBD1. Germline V lookup: CDR1 KGHDR, CDR2 SFDVKD. CDR3 length: 14 residues. Trimming took 3 bases from V and 9 from J; bases not matched to a gene: 10. This CDR3 is CATSDISPTGLQYF. CDR3 DNA sequence: TGTGCCACCAGTGATATTAGCCCGACAGGGCTGCAGTACTTC.

The chain links TRBV21-1 to TRBJ2-7; TRBD2, the table's D call, lacks a check against the DNA. TRBV21-1 is given as a pseudogene. The CDR3 is 14 residues long. CDR3 bases: TGTGCCAGCAGCCCAATGCCTAGTACCTACGAGCAGTACTTC. Amino acid sequence: CASSPMPSTYEQYF.

V is TRBV29-1 and J is TRBJ1-4, with a weak D call TRBD1 (6 bases). This CDR3 has 12 amino acids. In germline, CDR1 is SQVTM, CDR2 ANQGSEA. The CDR3 sequence is CRMTGRREKLFF. CDR3 bases: TGCAGAATGACAGGTAGGCGAGAAAAACTGTTTTTT. Full variable domain (missing parts from reference TRBV29-1 and TRBJ1-4): SAVISQKPSRDICQRGTSLTIQCQVDSQVTMMFWYRQQPGQSLTLIATANQGSEATYESGFVIDKFPISRPNLTFSTLTVSNMSPEDSSIYLCRMTGRREKLFFGSGTQLSVL.

This chain uses TRBV10-3 with TRBJ2-3; no clear D gene. CDR1 ENHRY and CDR2 SYGVKD come from the germline V gene. The V end was cut by 6 bases, the J end by 2 bases, with 6 bases between. The CDR3 sequence is 12 residues long. The CDR3 region has the DNA TGTGCCATCAGCGGAGACACAGATACGCAGTATTTT. It specifies CAISGDTDTQYF.

V is TRBV18 and J is TRBJ2-7; 10 bases fit TRBD1. The CDR3 runs to 14 residues. Losses at the gene ends were 2 bases for V and 3 bases for J; bases not matched to a gene: 1. Germline V gene data show CDR1 as KGHSH and CDR2 as LQKENI. CDR3 DNA: TGTGCCAGCTCACCAGGACAGGGGGACTACGAGCAGTACTTC. It encodes CASSPGQGDYEQYF.

J is TRBJ1-2 and V is TRBV28, with D perhaps TRBD1 (5 bases). CDR1 and CDR2 (germline): MDHEN, SYDVKM. With 7 bases removed from V and 2 bases from J, the gap between germline ends came to 8 bases. There are 12 residues in the CDR3. This chain's CDR3 is CASKGVNYGYTF. The CDR3 DNA reads as TGTGCCAGCAAAGGGGTCAACTATGGCTACACCTTC.

The chain is built from TRBV19 and TRBJ1-6; the D is unclear. Looked up from germline, CDR1 is LNHDA and CDR2 is SQIVND (reference sequence). The CDR3 consists of 16 residues. The V end lost 10 bases, the J end lost 9 bases, and 25 bases lay between the germline ends. In nucleotides, the CDR3 is TGTGCCACCGCGGGGATTGGGAGGACCACACGTTCACCCCTCCACTTT. It specifies CATAGIGRTTRSPLHF.

J is TRBJ1-4 and V is TRBV9; 7 positions match TRBD1. Germline lookup yields CDR1 SGDLS and CDR2 YYNGEE. The CDR3 consists of 16 residues. J gave up 0 bases and V 4 bases, and 6 bases lay outside the gene matches. The CDR3 bases are TGTGCCAGCAGCCCGAGGACAGGAGCAACTAATGAAAAACTGTTTTTT. Its protein product is CASSPRTGATNEKLFF.

Here the CDR3 DNA reads TGTGCCACTGCCAGGGGTTGGCCCACTGAAGCTTTCTTT. This sequence encodes CATARGWPTEAFF. This chain connects TRBV28 to TRBJ1-1, with D tentatively TRBD1 (6 bases). Germline V gene sequence: CDR1 MDHEN, CDR2 SYDVKM. This CDR3 is 13 amino acids long. V dropped 10 bases and J dropped 4 bases, with 16 bases sitting between them. Full variable domain (remainder filled in from reference TRBV28 and TRBJ1-1): DVKVTQSSRYLVKRTGEKVFLECVQDMDHENMFWYRQDPGLGLRLIYFSYDVKMKEKGDIPEGYSVSREKKERFSLILESASTNQTSMYLCATARGWPTEAFFGQGTRLTVV.

The chain recombines TRBV4-1 with TRBJ2-1; D is uncertain. The V end lost 4 bases, the J end lost 1 base, and 14 bases lay between the germline ends. CDR3 size: 16 residues. Germline assignment: CDR1 MGHRA and CDR2 YSYEKL. This chain's CDR3 is CASSLILVGSYNEQFF. The CDR3 DNA reads as TGCGCCAGCAGCCTCATCTTAGTCGGTTCCTACAATGAGCAGTTCTTC.

The J gene is TRBJ1-6, the V gene TRBV27; 8 bases agree with TRBD1. There are 16 residues in the CDR3. Trimming took 2 bases from V and 1 from J; bases not matched to a gene: 1. Germline-derived CDR1 and CDR2 are MNHEY and SMNVEV (reference sequence). The DNA for the CDR3 is TGTGCCAGCAGTTTACAGGGGGCTTCCTATAATTCACCCCTCCACTTT. Translation: CASSLQGASYNSPLHF.

This sequence joins TRBV27 and TRBJ2-2, with 8 bases aligning to TRBD1. V gave up 6 bases and J gave up 4 bases; unmatched junction bases: 7. CDR3 length: 15 amino acids. CDR1 and CDR2 (germline): MNHEY, SMNVEV (reference sequence). CDR3 nucleotide sequence: TGTGCCAGCAGGCGCTCCAGGGGGCCCACCGGGGAGCTGTTTTTT. Translation: CASRRSRGPTGELFF.

The chain couples TRBV7-6 to TRBJ1-3; D is uncertain. Between the trimmed V and J ends, which lost 6 bases and 0 bases, there was a span of 6 bases. Looked up from germline, CDR1 is SGHVS and CDR2 is FNYEAQ. The CDR3 runs 13 residues. In DNA, the CDR3 is TGTGCCAGCAGACTCGCCTCTGGAAACACCATATATTTT. Translation gives CASRLASGNTIYF.

V and J are TRBV19 and TRBJ2-7; 8 nucleotides agree with TRBD2. The CDR3 has 15 amino acids. The J segment lost 4 bases and the V segment lost 1 base, leaving 6 bases of the junction unmatched. Per the germline V gene, CDR1 is LNHDA and CDR2 is SQIVND (reference sequence). CDR3 nucleotide sequence: TGTGCCAGTAGTATAGGAGCCAGCGGGAGATACGAGCAGTACTTC. It encodes CASSIGASGRYEQYF.

This clone was seen more than once but under ten times. This sequence joins TRBV15 and TRBJ2-5; no reliable D call. CDR3 length: 14 residues. Germline CDR1 and CDR2: LNHNV and YYDKDF (reference sequence). With 1 base removed from V and 1 base from J, the gap between germline ends came to 7 bases. CDR3 bases: TGTGCCACCAGCAGAGCCGGAGTCCAAGAGACCCAGTACTTC. Its protein product is CATSRAGVQETQYF.

The chain couples TRBV11-3 to TRBJ2-3; TRBD2 matches at 7 bases. This CDR3 contains 15 residues. With 2 bases clipped from V and 2 bases from J, the junction kept 4 bases outside the gene matches. CDR1 is SGHNT and CDR2 is YENEEA in the germline V gene. CDR3 in amino acids: CASSLWGRDTDTQYF. Written as DNA, the CDR3 is TGTGCCAGCAGCTTATGGGGGAGGGACACAGATACGCAGTATTTT. The whole variable domain, remainder taken from reference TRBV11-3 and TRBJ2-3, is EAGVVQSPRYKIIEKKQPVAFWCNPISGHNTLYWYLQNLGQGPELLIRYENEEAVDDSQLPKDRFSAERLKGVDSTLKIQPAELGDSAVYLCASSLWGRDTDTQYFGPGTRLTVL.